The 4 T cell receptor beta chains given below trace back to one sample, sequenced in a study of cytomegalovirus exposure and HLA in healthy donors (dated by TCRdb to the late 2010s). Receptor libraries were prepared by the immunoSEQ multiplex PCR assay. TCRdb re-hosts the immuneACCESS table, in-frame sequences only. Its copies lack some clones; in the studies checked, an unresolved V gene accounts for under half of them, and the cause for the rest is not known. The sample has under 250,000 clones on record, roughly 84% of them singletons. Roughly 2% of the sample goes to the ten largest clones. The sample taken for sequencing was PBMCs. Receptors originate from a woman in her late teens or twenties in good health and CMV-seropositive.

The CDR3 nucleotides read TGTGCCAGCAGCGCCGGGGGGGCCGGGGCTAATGAAAAACTGTTTTTT. This sequence encodes CASSAGGAGANEKLFF. This chain uses TRBV9 with TRBJ1-4; TRBD1 might be the D (6 bases). Germline assignment: CDR1 SGDLS and CDR2 YYNGEE. The CDR3 contains 16 residues. Trimming took off 3 bases at V and 3 bases at J, with 15 bases between the two ends.

The gene calls are TRBV9 and TRBJ2-7, with 10 bases that match TRBD1. The CDR3 is 17 residues long. Trimming removed 0 bases from V and 5 bases from J; junction bases left unmatched: 11. Germline lookup yields CDR1 SGDLS and CDR2 YYNGEE. The CDR3 sequence: CASSVGRTGTGVHEQYF. As DNA, the CDR3 is TGTGCCAGCAGCGTAGGGCGAACCGGGACAGGGGTCCACGAGCAGTACTTC.

V is TRBV28 and J is TRBJ2-7, with 12 bases identical to TRBD1. This CDR3 is 13 amino acids long. Germline V CDR1 and CDR2: MDHEN, SYDVKM. V dropped 5 bases and J dropped 9; count of bases not matched to a gene: 5. DNA for the CDR3: TGTGCCAGCAGTCGGGACAGGGGGCGGGTGCAGTACTTC. Translation: CASSRDRGRVQYF. Filled out from reference TRBV28 and TRBJ2-7, the complete variable domain reads DVKVTQSSRYLVKRTGEKVFLECVQDMDHENMFWYRQDPGLGLRLIYFSYDVKMKEKGDIPEGYSVSREKKERFSLILESASTNQTSMYLCASSRDRGRVQYFGPGTRLTVT.

The V gene is TRBV5-1, the J gene TRBJ2-7, with TRBD2 matching over 13 bases. V shed 4 bases, J shed 4 bases, and the junction held 11 bases outside the gene matches. Germline V CDR1 and CDR2: SGHRS, YFSETQ. CDR3 length: 17 amino acids. CDR3 protein: CASSGGTSGTILYEQYF. CDR3 nucleotide sequence: TGCGCCAGCAGCGGAGGGACTAGCGGGACCATCCTGTACGAGCAGTACTTC.